This is a list of T cell receptor beta chains from one sample in a study of blood T cells in healthy people across ages. TCRdb reanalysed the 5' RACE reads using MiXCR and keeps one entry per CDR3 protein. The sample carries some 560,000 distinct CDR3 sequences, about a quarter recorded once. These data also featured in a second study, about T cells of mothers and their children.

The source material was blood. The receptor source for this set is a boy aged 2 to 10 in good health. Both conserved end residues are part of each CDR3.

CDR3 length: 12
V gene: TRBV30
CDR3 protein: CAWSAPAGWAFF

CDR3 length: 14
V gene: TRBV7-2
CDR3 protein: CASSSLGRLDTQYF

CDR3 length: 15
V gene: TRBV9
CDR3 protein: CASSVQAGAKNIQYF

CDR3 length: 14
V gene: TRBV19
CDR3 protein: CASSSRTLYNEQFF

CDR3 length: 12
V gene: TRBV20-1
CDR3 protein: CSYGQGGNEQFF

CDR3 length: 13
V gene: TRBV29-1
CDR3 protein: CSAIVTFGETQYF

CDR3 length: 13
V gene: TRBV7-7
CDR3 protein: CASSLEVSGELFF

CDR3 length: 17
V gene: TRBV11-2
CDR3 protein: CASSLGLAGGQGGELFF

CDR3 length: 14
V gene: TRBV7-2
CDR3 protein: CASSGTRSRGKLFF

CDR3 length: 14
V gene: TRBV10-3
CDR3 protein: CAISESITQYEQYF

CDR3 length: 15
V gene: TRBV20-1
CDR3 protein: CSAGDLSGSYNEQFF

CDR3 length: 13
V gene: TRBV30
CDR3 protein: CVWSVQVGYEQYF

CDR3 length: 15
V gene: TRBV29-1
CDR3 protein: CSALGGQGTNTEAFF

CDR3 length: 12
V gene: TRBV7-9
CDR3 protein: CASSAREEEQYF

CDR3 length: 13
V gene: TRBV28
CDR3 protein: CASSAQGVETQYF

CDR3 length: 13
V gene: TRBV3-1
CDR3 protein: CASSQDTRAGYTF

CDR3 length: 14
V gene: TRBV7-2
CDR3 protein: CASSLDRYSETQYF

CDR3 length: 16
V gene: TRBV14
CDR3 protein: CASSMRDRGVNTEAFF

CDR3 length: 14
V gene: TRBV10-3
CDR3 protein: CAIQRTRGSYEQYF

CDR3 length: 15
V gene: TRBV20-1
CDR3 protein: CSARDQSRNSYEQYF

CDR3 length: 16
V gene: TRBV19
CDR3 protein: CASSMSVGRGGETQYF

CDR3 length: 15
V gene: TRBV7-2
CDR3 protein: CASSSSSGIYNEQFF